A single sample gave rise to the 5 T cell receptor beta chains below, sequenced in a study of prognosis after radiotherapy for stage I lung cancer. Two-round multiplex PCR, the amplification method, yielded TCR beta CDR3 from genomic DNA. The first round of PCR was done with primers that matched each TRBV and TRBJ gene. One entry per CDR3 protein results from TCRdb running MiXCR on the multiplex PCR reads. The repertoire consists of 25,000 to 30,000 distinct CDR3 sequences, with about 41% occurring once and the leading ten covering about 32%. The sequences come from PBMCs, collected before or after stereotactic body radiation therapy (not recorded which). These receptors originate from a donor aged 50 or older with non-small cell lung cancer.

V is TRBV27 and J is TRBJ2-3, with 9 bases that match TRBD2. The V gene's germline CDR1 is MNHEY and CDR2 SMNVEV (reference sequence). The CDR3 is 16 amino acids. Trimming removed 5 bases from V and 0 bases from J; junction bases left unmatched: 6. The chain's CDR3 is CASSRASGVSTDTQYF. The CDR3 DNA reads as TGTGCCAGCAGTCGGGCTAGCGGGGTTAGCACAGATACGCAGTATTTT.

This clonotype has a single count. V is TRBV12-3 or TRBV12-4 and J is TRBJ1-2, with a possible D match to TRBD1 (6 bases). V shed 5 bases and J shed 7 bases, with 14 bases lying between them. This CDR3 is 13 amino acids long. In DNA, the CDR3 is TGTGCCAGCAGTGTAGGGGGTGGGTCTGGCTACACCTTC. It specifies CASSVGGGSGYTF.

By its share, this clonotype is medium-sized. The chain links TRBV6-5 to TRBJ2-5; 9 nucleotides match TRBD1. Unmatched junction bases numbered 4, after V lost 0 bases and J lost 5 bases. The CDR3 length is 15 residues. Germline CDR1 is MNHEY and CDR2 is SVGAGI. Here the CDR3 reads CASSYSGQGTETQYF. The DNA of the CDR3 is TGTGCCAGCAGTTACTCCGGACAGGGGACGGAGACCCAGTACTTC.

This clonotype has more than one count but fewer than ten. A much more abundant neighbour one base away suggests this may be a read error. The chain uses TRBV12-3 or TRBV12-4 and TRBJ2-1, with TRBD2 identical over 12 bases. Trimming removed 5 bases from V and 5 bases from J; junction bases left unmatched: 7. The CDR3 consists of 16 residues. The CDR3 coding sequence is TGTGCCAGCAGTCCTAGCGGGAGGGGGGGGGACAATGAGCAGTTCTTC. Translated, it gives CASSPSGRGGDNEQFF.

Ten or more counts support this clonotype. The chain couples TRBV11-2 to TRBJ1-3; tentative D call: TRBD1 (6 bases). Germline V gene data show CDR1 as SGHAT and CDR2 as FQNNGV. The germline V and J ends were trimmed by 6 bases and 14 bases, with 20 bases remaining between them. The CDR3 spans 13 residues. CDR3 nucleotide sequence: TGTGCCAGCAGATACCTGACCACAGGGAAATTATATTTT. It encodes CASRYLTTGKLYF.